The 24 T cell receptor beta chains reported below all come from one sample, sequenced in a study of T cell repertoires in cytomegalovirus infection. TCRdb itself ran the reads through MiXCR, one entry per CDR3 protein. The profile shows 500,000 to 600,000 distinct CDR3 sequences, 16% of them singletons. The sequenced sample was CD8+ T cells from PBMCs. The origin of the receptors is a human donor in good health (CMV status not recorded). Some clones in this sample may be carry-over from other donors' samples.

This rearrangement joins TRBV20-1 to TRBJ2-7, with D unclear. Germline values: CDR1 DFQATT, CDR2 SNEGSKA (reference sequence). Trimming pared 0 bases from V and 7 bases from J, leaving 10 bases between. The CDR3 is made up of 12 amino acids. CDR3 in amino acids: CSARELGREQYF. Here the CDR3 DNA reads TGCAGTGCTAGAGAACTGGGCAGGGAGCAGTACTTC.

This clonotype was found many times. The DNA of the CDR3 is TGTGCCAGCAGTTTATCTTCTTGGGGACTAGCGGGCCAAGAGACCCAGTACTTC. The encoded protein is CASSLSSWGLAGQETQYF. The V call is TRBV28, the J call TRBJ2-5; 12 positions match TRBD2. Per germline, CDR1 MDHEN and CDR2 SYDVKM. The CDR3 extends over 18 amino acids. The V segment lost 1 base and the J segment 1 base; nucleotides outside the gene matches: 7.

The chain is built from TRBV5-5 and TRBJ1-2; D perhaps matches TRBD1 (5 bases). V lost 1 base to trimming and J lost 8 bases, with 15 bases between them. This CDR3 contains 14 residues. Germline V gene sequence: CDR1 SGHKS, CDR2 YYEKEE (reference sequence). CDR3 amino acids: CASSLRDRPRGYTF. The CDR3, as DNA: TGTGCCAGCAGCTTGAGGGACCGGCCTAGGGGCTACACCTTC.

V and J are TRBV19 and TRBJ1-2; D gene uncertain. Trimming took off 6 bases at V and 2 bases at J, with 19 bases between the two ends. This CDR3 spans 16 amino acids. Germline values: CDR1 LNHDA, CDR2 SQIVND (reference sequence). The chain's CDR3 is CASRELSGNLNYGYTF. CDR3 DNA: TGTGCCAGTAGAGAGTTAAGCGGGAACCTAAACTATGGCTACACCTTC.

This clonotype was seen a few times. The V call is TRBV5-4, the J call TRBJ1-5; 8 bases map to TRBD1. This CDR3 region has 13 residues. CDR1 is SGHNT, CDR2 YYREEE, per germline (reference sequence). V lost 3 bases, J lost 8 bases, and 4 bases stayed unmatched. The CDR3 DNA follows: TGTGCCAGCAGCTCGGACAGGGACGAGCCCCAGCATTTT. It encodes CASSSDRDEPQHF.

In its sample, this clonotype was seen many times. V and J are TRBV7-8 and TRBJ1-6; 12 bases agree with TRBD1. The CDR3 extends over 14 amino acids. CDR1 and CDR2 from the germline V gene are SGHVS and FQNEAQ. The V gene end was trimmed by 8 bases and the J gene end by 5 bases; junction bases not matched to a gene: 1. CDR3 bases: TGTGCCAGCGGGACAGGGGGCGATAATTCACCCCTCCACTTT. This sequence encodes CASGTGGDNSPLHF.

The sample holds a few counts of this clonotype. This chain links TRBV13 with TRBJ1-2, with 8 nucleotides matching TRBD1. The CDR3 runs 15 residues. Germline V lookup: CDR1 PRHDT, CDR2 FYEKMQ (reference sequence). Trimming cost V 0 bases and J 4 bases; bases outside gene matches: 4. CDR3 in DNA: TGTGCCAGCAGCTTAGGACAGGGGGGGCTCTATGGCTACACCTTC. It yields the protein CASSLGQGGLYGYTF.

This clonotype was seen many times. The chain recombines TRBV5-1 with TRBJ2-3, with TRBD2 matching over 9 bases. CDR1 SGHRS and CDR2 YFSETQ come from the germline V gene. Germline trimming cut 0 bases from V and 0 bases from J; bases unmatched to any gene: 11. The CDR3 covers 19 residues. CDR3 bases: TGCGCCAGCAGCTTGGGAAGGTCTGGACTAGCGATTAGCACAGATACGCAGTATTTT. Its protein product is CASSLGRSGLAISTDTQYF.

This clonotype was seen ten or more times. The genes are TRBV11-1 and TRBJ2-3; D gene unclear. The CDR3 is 15 amino acids. The germline gives CDR1 SGHAT, CDR2 FQDESV (reference sequence). The V and J ends lost 3 bases and 0 bases respectively, with 10 bases between them. DNA of the CDR3: TGTGCCAGCAGCTTTGGAAGTACTAGCACAGATACGCAGTATTTT. This gives the protein CASSFGSTSTDTQYF.

Notes on this clonotype: A much bigger clone sits one base away, suggesting this may be a read error. This chain uses TRBV6-6 with TRBJ2-1; D is possibly TRBD1 or TRBD2 (5 bases each). This CDR3 region has 15 residues. Trimming removed 0 bases at V and 10 bases at J, with 16 bases between. Germline V gives CDR1 MNHNY, CDR2 SVGAGI (reference sequence). The CDR3 DNA follows: TGTGCCAGCAGTTACTCGAGGGGTGCCGGGTGCGAGCAGTTCTTC. This translates into CASSYSRGAGCEQFF.

At least ten counts were recorded for this clonotype. Here the CDR3 DNA reads TGTGCCAGCAGCTTCGGACAGGGGAAGAAGACTGAAGCTTTCTTT. Protein: CASSFGQGKKTEAFF. The rearrangement links TRBV7-8 to TRBJ1-1, with 9 bases lining up with TRBD1. The CDR3 has 15 amino acids. Germline lookup yields CDR1 SGHVS and CDR2 FQNEAQ. With 3 bases clipped from V and 5 bases from J, the junction kept 7 bases outside the gene matches. Combining the CDR3 with reference TRBV7-8 and TRBJ1-1 gives the whole variable domain GAGVSQSPRYKVAKRGQDVALRCDPISGHVSLFWYQQALGQGPEFLTYFQNEAQLDKSGLPSDRFFAERPEGSVSTLKIQRTQQEDSAVYLCASSFGQGKKTEAFFGQGTRLTVV.

The gene calls are TRBV6-1 and TRBJ2-3; D remains unclear. With 5 bases removed from V and 4 bases from J, the gap between germline ends came to 16 bases. This CDR3 comprises 15 residues. Germline lookup yields CDR1 MNHNS and CDR2 SASEGT. The CDR3 DNA follows: TGTGCCAGCAGTAGACCCAATCAGCATCCAGATACGCAGTATTTT. Translation: CASSRPNQHPDTQYF.

V usage is TRBV24-1 and J usage is TRBJ2-2; perhaps TRBD2 as D (6 bases). V lost 0 bases, J lost 2 bases, and 12 bases lay in between. The CDR3 has 17 residues. Germline V gives CDR1 KGHDR, CDR2 SFDVKD. Written as DNA, the CDR3 is TGTGCCACCAGTGATTTGCACGGGGGACCTAACACCGGGGAGCTGTTTTTT. Amino acids: CATSDLHGGPNTGELFF.

The sample holds many counts of this clonotype. J is TRBJ1-1 and V is TRBV7-8, with 8 nucleotides matching TRBD1. CDR3 length: 16 amino acids. Germline-derived CDR1 and CDR2 are SGHVS and FQNEAQ. After removal of 4 bases from V and 3 bases from J, the junction contained 10 bases not matched to a gene. This CDR3 reads CASSYPQGGADTEAFF. The CDR3 bases are TGTGCCAGCAGCTACCCACAGGGGGGGGCGGACACTGAAGCTTTCTTT.

A remark on this clonotype: This could be a read error, since a much larger clone is one nucleotide away. The rearrangement joins TRBV27 to TRBJ2-2; no clear D gene. From germline, CDR1 is MNHEY and CDR2 SMNVEV (reference sequence). The CDR3 runs to 14 residues. The CDR3 DNA sequence: TGTGGCAGCAGTTTTGGCACTCTCACCGGGGAGCTGTTTTTT. Protein: CGSSFGTLTGELFF.

There are many counts of this clonotype. This chain connects TRBV7-2 to TRBJ1-2, with D maybe TRBD1 (5 bases). CDR3 length: 13 residues. Germline-derived CDR1 and CDR2 are SGHTA and FQGNSA. The V end was cut by 5 bases, the J end by 3 bases, with 10 bases between. The CDR3 sequence is CASSLGTHYGYTF. In DNA, the CDR3 is TGTGCCAGCAGCCTAGGGACTCACTATGGCTACACCTTC.

This clonotype was observed many times. The chain employs TRBV15 and TRBJ2-3; no definite D call. Germline CDR1 LNHNV, CDR2 YYDKDF (reference sequence). The CDR3 is 14 residues long. The V end lost 6 bases, the J end lost 0 bases, and 10 bases lay between the germline ends. CDR3 sequence reads: CATSGESSTDTQYF. The CDR3 bases are TGTGCCACCAGTGGTGAGTCTAGCACAGATACGCAGTATTTT.

The gene calls are TRBV20-1 and TRBJ1-2; D may be TRBD1 (6 bases). CDR1 and CDR2 (germline): DFQATT, SNEGSKA (reference sequence). V gave up 6 bases and J gave up 8 bases, with 13 bases separating them. The CDR3 is 11 amino acids. This CDR3 reads CSAAKTGGYTF. DNA of the CDR3: TGCAGTGCGGCGAAGACAGGAGGCTACACCTTC.

Remarks on this clonotype: The junction does not match germline at one end; this may be a read error. The rearrangement links TRBV7-2 to TRBJ2-5; D is perhaps TRBD1 (6 bases). CDR3 length equals 14 residues. Germline lookup yields CDR1 SGHTA and CDR2 FQGNSA. Here the CDR3 reads CASSSGTWFQTQYF. The CDR3 nucleotides read TGTGCAAGCAGCTCCGGGACATGGTTTCAGACCCAGTACTTC.

This clonotype was recorded at least ten times. The chain employs TRBV7-7 and TRBJ2-1, with D tentatively TRBD2 (5 bases). CDR1 and CDR2 from the germline V gene are SSHAT and FNYEAQ (reference sequence). The CDR3 loop spans 16 amino acids. Trimming shortened V by 1 base and J by 2 bases, and 12 bases separated the two germline ends. The CDR3 sequence: CASSLGDWEPYNEQFF. The CDR3 DNA reads TGTGCCAGCAGCTTAGGAGATTGGGAGCCCTACAATGAGCAGTTCTTC. The full variable domain, rest sourced from reference TRBV7-7 and TRBJ2-1, is GAGVSQSPRYKVTKRGQDVTLRCDPISSHATLYWYQQALGQGPEFLTYFNYEAQPDKSGLPSDRFSAERPEGSISTLTIQRTEQRDSAMYRCASSLGDWEPYNEQFFGPGTRLTVL.

Ten or more counts support this clonotype. This chain connects TRBV7-8 to TRBJ2-1; TRBD2 aligns across 10 bases. Germline CDR1 SGHVS, CDR2 FQNEAQ. V gave up 5 bases and J gave up 5 bases; unmatched junction bases: 9. The CDR3 loop spans 16 amino acids. The CDR3, as DNA: TGTGCCAGCAGCCCAGGGGTTAGCGGGAGGAACAATGAGCAGTTCTTC. Protein product: CASSPGVSGRNNEQFF.

Details on this clonotype: A much larger clone differs by one base, so this may be a read error. The chain employs TRBV10-3 and TRBJ1-2; TRBD1 agrees at 9 bases. V gave up 2 bases and J gave up 1 base; unmatched junction bases: 5. The CDR3 extends over 16 amino acids. Germline V lookup: CDR1 ENHRY, CDR2 SYGVKD. CDR3 protein: CAISEPGTGNNYGYTF. CDR3 coding DNA: TGTGCCATCAGTGAGCCCGGGACAGGGAATAACTATGGCTACACCTTC.

The chain has TRBV20-1 and TRBJ2-3; perhaps TRBD1 as D (6 bases). The CDR3 loop spans 13 amino acids. Deletions cut 6 bases from V and 14 bases from J, with 24 bases between. The germline V gene has CDR1 DFQATT and CDR2 SNEGSKA (reference sequence). CDR3 amino acids: CSALTGYTDTTYF. The DNA of the CDR3 is TGCAGTGCCCTGACAGGTTATACAGATACGACGTATTTT.

Remarks on this clonotype: Given a much more abundant clone one base away, this may be a read error. The genes are TRBV19 and TRBJ2-1, with 9 bases identical to TRBD2. Germline loops: CDR1 LNHDA, CDR2 SQIVND (reference sequence). This CDR3 has 15 amino acids. The CDR3 nucleotides read TGTGCCAGTAGTCCTAGCGGGAACCCCTACAATGTGCAGTTCTTC. Protein sequence: CASSPSGNPYNVQFF.